A selection of T cell receptor beta chains follows, all from one sample in a study of blood T cell repertoires in COVID-19. Method: immunoSEQ multiplex PCR; TCRdb's copy keeps in-frame clones and lacks some. In the table there are some 210,000 clones, roughly 81% of which are singletons. Specimen: peripheral blood. Receptor source: a woman aged 70-85 years with active or convalescent COVID-19. Both conserved end residues are part of each CDR3. A D gene is named only where the DNA matches it firmly. Not every row has a clone size; where given, it reads once, few, many or a size class.

abundance: -; d_gene: TRBD1; j_gene: TRBJ1-2; v_gene: TRBV10-3; CDR3aa: CAINQDRATNYGYTF; CDR3nt: TGTGCCATCAACCAAGACAGGGCTACTAACTATGGCTACACCTTC
abundance: -; d_gene: -; j_gene: TRBJ2-7; v_gene: TRBV7-2; CDR3aa: CASSLAPGGASYEQYF; CDR3nt: TGTGCCAGCAGCTTAGCCCCCGGGGGTGCCTCCTACGAGCAGTACTTC
abundance: -; d_gene: TRBD1; j_gene: TRBJ2-7; v_gene: TRBV6-5; CDR3aa: CASSYSGTGSSYEQYF; CDR3nt: TGTGCCAGCAGTTACTCCGGGACAGGAAGCTCCTACGAGCAGTACTTC
abundance: -; d_gene: TRBD2; j_gene: TRBJ2-3; v_gene: TRBV28; CDR3aa: CASIGLAGVTDTQYF; CDR3nt: TGTGCCAGCATCGGCCTAGCGGGAGTCACAGATACGCAGTATTTT
abundance: -; d_gene: -; j_gene: TRBJ2-3; v_gene: TRBV6-6; CDR3aa: CASSYLISRPGMDF; CDR3nt: TGTGCCAGCAGTTACCTCATATCCCGGCCAGGTATGGATTTT
abundance: -; d_gene: TRBD2; j_gene: TRBJ2-1; v_gene: TRBV10-2; CDR3aa: CASSDLAGVYNEQFF; CDR3nt: TGCGCCAGCAGTGACTTAGCGGGGGTCTACAATGAGCAGTTCTTC
abundance: -; d_gene: -; j_gene: TRBJ2-3; v_gene: TRBV12-5; CDR3aa: CASGFNRETTQYF; CDR3nt: TGTGCTAGTGGTTTTAACCGGGAAACTACGCAGTATTTT
abundance: -; d_gene: TRBD1; j_gene: TRBJ2-7; v_gene: TRBV28; CDR3aa: CASSLTPRTGVYEQYF; CDR3nt: TGTGCCAGCAGTTTAACTCCCCGGACAGGGGTCTACGAGCAGTACTTC
abundance: -; d_gene: -; j_gene: TRBJ1-1; v_gene: TRBV3-1/TRBV3-2; CDR3aa: CASSVSVNTEAFF; CDR3nt: TGTGCCAGCAGTGTGTCAGTGAACACTGAAGCTTTCTTT
abundance: -; d_gene: -; j_gene: TRBJ1-5; v_gene: TRBV6-1; CDR3aa: CASSDRGNQPQHF; CDR3nt: TGTGCCAGCAGTGACAGGGGCAATCAGCCCCAGCATTTT
abundance: -; d_gene: TRBD2; j_gene: TRBJ2-2; v_gene: TRBV7-7; CDR3aa: CASSPTSGRVPGELFF; CDR3nt: TGTGCTAGCAGCCCGACTAGCGGGAGGGTACCCGGGGAGCTGTTTTTT
abundance: -; d_gene: -; j_gene: TRBJ2-1; v_gene: TRBV15; CDR3aa: CATSRAGDNEQFF; CDR3nt: TGTGCCACCAGCAGAGCCGGGGACAATGAGCAGTTCTTC
abundance: -; d_gene: TRBD1; j_gene: TRBJ1-2; v_gene: TRBV4-1; CDR3aa: CASSLDRDSQLYGYTF; CDR3nt: TGCGCCAGCAGCCTTGACCGGGACAGTCAGCTTTATGGCTACACCTTC
abundance: few; d_gene: -; j_gene: TRBJ2-3; v_gene: TRBV7-2; CDR3aa: CASSLGPDTQYF; CDR3nt: TGTGCCAGCAGCTTAGGTCCTGATACGCAGTATTTT
abundance: -; d_gene: -; j_gene: TRBJ2-3; v_gene: TRBV12-3/TRBV12-4; CDR3aa: CASNPRVTDTQYF; CDR3nt: TGTGCCAGCAACCCGCGGGTAACAGATACGCAGTATTTT
abundance: -; d_gene: -; j_gene: TRBJ2-7; v_gene: TRBV19; CDR3aa: CASSIGDIYEQYF; CDR3nt: TGTGCCAGTAGTATAGGGGACATCTACGAGCAGTACTTC
abundance: -; d_gene: -; j_gene: TRBJ2-5; v_gene: TRBV15; CDR3aa: CATSRDRRPIKETQYF; CDR3nt: TGTGCCACCAGCAGAGATAGGCGGCCGATCAAGGAGACCCAGTACTTC
abundance: -; d_gene: TRBD2; j_gene: TRBJ2-7; v_gene: TRBV20-1; CDR3aa: CSASAPSGRLYEQYF; CDR3nt: TGCAGTGCTAGTGCGCCTAGCGGGCGCCTCTACGAGCAGTACTTC
abundance: -; d_gene: TRBD1; j_gene: TRBJ2-3; v_gene: TRBV29-1; CDR3aa: CSVAGTGGIQADTQYF; CDR3nt: TGCAGCGTTGCCGGGACAGGGGGTATCCAGGCAGATACGCAGTATTTT
abundance: -; d_gene: TRBD1; j_gene: TRBJ2-1; v_gene: TRBV27; CDR3aa: CASSVFGTGREGEQFF; CDR3nt: TGTGCCAGCAGCGTATTCGGGACAGGGAGGGAGGGTGAGCAGTTCTTC
abundance: -; d_gene: TRBD1; j_gene: TRBJ1-2; v_gene: TRBV19; CDR3aa: CASSITTGNYGYTF; CDR3nt: TGTGCCAGTAGTATTACGACAGGGAACTATGGCTACACCTTC
abundance: -; d_gene: TRBD2; j_gene: TRBJ2-1; v_gene: TRBV18; CDR3aa: CASSPVTSGSNNEQFF; CDR3nt: TGTGCCAGCTCACCTGTGACTAGCGGGAGTAATAATGAGCAGTTCTTC
abundance: -; d_gene: TRBD2; j_gene: TRBJ2-5; v_gene: TRBV7-9; CDR3aa: CASSQGLAGFQETQYF; CDR3nt: TGTGCCAGCAGCCAGGGACTAGCGGGGTTCCAAGAGACCCAGTACTTC
abundance: -; d_gene: TRBD2; j_gene: TRBJ2-7; v_gene: TRBV7-2; CDR3aa: CASSLAGTNSYEQYF; CDR3nt: TGTGCCAGCAGCTTAGCCGGGACTAACTCCTACGAGCAGTACTTC
abundance: -; d_gene: -; j_gene: TRBJ2-7; v_gene: TRBV29-1; CDR3aa: CSDRELAPEQYF; CDR3nt: TGCAGCGACCGGGAGCTAGCGCCTGAGCAGTACTTC
abundance: -; d_gene: -; j_gene: TRBJ2-7; v_gene: TRBV6-1; CDR3aa: CASSDQGWYEQYF; CDR3nt: TGTGCCAGCAGTGATCAGGGGTGGTACGAGCAGTACTTC
abundance: -; d_gene: TRBD1; j_gene: TRBJ1-2; v_gene: TRBV6-1; CDR3aa: CASSEVPGQGGNGYTF; CDR3nt: TGTGCCAGCAGTGAAGTTCCGGGACAGGGGGGGAATGGCTACACCTTC
abundance: -; d_gene: -; j_gene: TRBJ1-5; v_gene: TRBV4-1; CDR3aa: CASSQAGGGGNQPQHF; CDR3nt: TGCGCCAGCAGCCAAGCGGGAGGGGGTGGCAATCAGCCCCAGCATTTT
abundance: few; d_gene: -; j_gene: TRBJ1-3; v_gene: TRBV6-5; CDR3aa: CASSSTGNTIYF; CDR3nt: TGTGCCAGCAGTTCGACAGGAAACACCATATATTTT
abundance: -; d_gene: -; j_gene: TRBJ2-7; v_gene: TRBV29-1; CDR3aa: CSVESTVSYEQYF; CDR3nt: TGCAGCGTTGAGTCGACAGTCTCCTACGAGCAGTACTTC
abundance: few; d_gene: -; j_gene: TRBJ2-5; v_gene: TRBV9; CDR3aa: CASSVTGRIVETQYF; CDR3nt: TGTGCCAGCAGCGTGACAGGGAGGATTGTGGAGACCCAGTACTTC
abundance: -; d_gene: -; j_gene: TRBJ2-3; v_gene: TRBV14; CDR3aa: CASSRGSSTDTQYF; CDR3nt: TGTGCCAGCAGTCGAGGGAGTAGCACAGATACGCAGTATTTT
abundance: -; d_gene: -; j_gene: TRBJ1-2; v_gene: TRBV7-9; CDR3aa: CASSLDTAPSYGYTF; CDR3nt: TGTGCCAGCAGCTTAGATACAGCCCCGTCCTATGGCTACACCTTC
abundance: -; d_gene: -; j_gene: TRBJ2-7; v_gene: TRBV27; CDR3aa: CASSVGYEQYF; CDR3nt: TGTGCCAGTAGCGTAGGCTACGAGCAGTACTTC
abundance: -; d_gene: TRBD1; j_gene: TRBJ1-2; v_gene: TRBV5-1; CDR3aa: CASSLQGESTF; CDR3nt: TGCGCCAGCAGCTTACAGGGGGAAAGCACCTTC